These 23 T cell receptor beta chains share one sample of origin, sequenced in a study of blood T cell repertoires in COVID-19. This table comes from immunoSEQ multiplex PCR, and its TCRdb copy is limited to in-frame clones, with some not included. The sample includes around 63,000 clones, about two thirds seen only once; the top ten take roughly 5%. The sample taken for sequencing was peripheral blood. The source of these receptors is an older woman with COVID-19, enrolled during active disease.

This chain uses TRBV27 with TRBJ2-1, with a weak D call TRBD1 (5 bases). Germline V lookup: CDR1 MNHEY, CDR2 SMNVEV (reference sequence). The CDR3 totals 13 residues. V was clipped by 7 bases and J by 5 bases, with 12 bases between them. The DNA for the CDR3 is TGTGCCAGCACCAGGGTTGACGACAATGAGCAGTTCTTC. Translated, it gives CASTRVDDNEQFF.

CDR3 bases: TGTGCCAGCAGTTTATCGCCCGAACCTACTGACAGGGCTGAAGCTTTCTTT. Its protein is CASSLSPEPTDRAEAFF. V is TRBV27 and J is TRBJ1-1; 7 bases fit TRBD1. V lost 0 bases, J lost 6 bases, and 13 bases stayed unmatched. This CDR3 spans 17 amino acids. In germline, CDR1 is MNHEY, CDR2 SMNVEV (reference sequence).

This rearrangement joins TRBV19 to TRBJ2-3; TRBD1 agrees at 10 bases. The ends lost 7 bases at V and 5 bases at J; junction bases unmatched: 6. The CDR3 covers 14 residues. Germline V gene data show CDR1 as LNHDA and CDR2 as SQIVND (reference sequence). The CDR3 region has the DNA TGTGCCAGTAACAGGGACAGGGGAGGAGATACGCAGTATTTT. Its translation: CASNRDRGGDTQYF. The full variable domain, its missing parts supplied by reference TRBV19 and TRBJ2-3, is DGGITQSPKYLFRKEGQNVTLSCEQNLNHDAMYWYRQDPGQGLRLIYYSQIVNDFQKGDIAEGYSVSREKKESFPLTVTSAQKNPTAFYLCASNRDRGGDTQYFGPGTRLTVL.

This chain joins TRBV3-1 (or the pseudogene TRBV3-2) and TRBJ2-4; 7 bases map to TRBD2. J gave up 1 base and V 4 bases, and 7 bases lay outside the gene matches. The CDR3 has 16 residues. The V gene's germline CDR1 is LGHDT and CDR2 YNNKEL (reference sequence). The CDR3 protein is CASSPSGAGAKNIQYF. DNA for the CDR3: TGTGCCAGCAGCCCTAGCGGAGCGGGGGCCAAAAACATTCAGTACTTC.

V is TRBV6-6 and J is TRBJ1-2, with D perhaps matching TRBD1 (5 bases). The length of the CDR3 is 17 residues. Trimming left V 5 bases short and J 0 bases short, with 19 bases between. The germline CDR1 and CDR2 sequences are MNHNY and SVGAGI (reference sequence). CDR3: CASSQRPSWGPNYGYTF. The CDR3 DNA sequence: TGTGCCAGCAGTCAAAGACCCTCGTGGGGCCCTAACTATGGCTACACCTTC.

The J gene is TRBJ2-3, the V gene TRBV5-1; 10 bases align to TRBD2. From germline, CDR1 is SGHRS and CDR2 YFSETQ. The V gene end was trimmed by 4 bases and the J gene end by 2 bases; junction bases not matched to a gene: 4. The CDR3 sequence is 15 residues long. The CDR3 protein is CASSLAGVITDTQYF. The CDR3 DNA follows: TGCGCCAGCAGCCTAGCGGGGGTGATCACAGATACGCAGTATTTT.

CDR3 residues: CASSRFLPSQGRGRGSYEQYV. Written as DNA, the CDR3 is TGTGCCAGCAGCCGATTTTTACCTTCACAGGGAAGAGGCCGTGGCTCCTACGAGCAGTACGTC. J is TRBJ2-7 and V is TRBV21-1; the DNA was not used to check the table's D call, TRBD1. TRBV21-1 is a pseudogene segment. The CDR3 spans 21 residues.

The rearrangement uses TRBV19 and TRBJ2-2; D unresolved. Trimming left V 9 bases short and J 1 base short, with 9 bases between. CDR3 length equals 13 residues. In germline, CDR1 is LNHDA, CDR2 SQIVND (reference sequence). The CDR3 sequence: CASVRRNTGELFF. The CDR3, as DNA: TGTGCCAGCGTCAGAAGGAACACCGGGGAGCTGTTTTTT.

The V and J genes are TRBV5-1 and TRBJ2-5; TRBD1 aligns across 7 bases. Germline CDR1 SGHRS, CDR2 YFSETQ. The J segment lost 5 bases and the V segment lost 2 bases, leaving 6 bases of the junction unmatched. The CDR3 loop spans 14 amino acids. CDR3 nucleotide sequence: TGCGCCAGCAGCTTCGAGGGGGCTGGGGAGACCCAGTACTTC. It codes for CASSFEGAGETQYF.

This rearrangement joins TRBV19 to TRBJ1-1, with 12 nucleotides matching TRBD1. Per the germline V gene, CDR1 is LNHDA and CDR2 is SQIVND (reference sequence). The CDR3 spans 15 residues. V dropped 4 bases and J dropped 8; count of bases not matched to a gene: 8. CDR3 in amino acids: CASSNPGTGGVEAFF. CDR3 DNA: TGTGCCAGTAGTAACCCCGGGACAGGGGGCGTAGAAGCTTTCTTT.

The count of this clone is one. This chain connects TRBV2 to TRBJ1-4; TRBD1 agrees at 10 bases. This CDR3 has 21 amino acids. Germline V gene lookup returns CDR1 SNHLY and CDR2 FYNNEI. J gave up 0 bases and V 5 bases, and 18 bases lay outside the gene matches. Written as DNA, the CDR3 is TGTGCCAGCAGTATAGACTTCCTGACAGGGGGCCCGAGGGCAACTAATGAAAAACTGTTTTTT. The encoded protein is CASSIDFLTGGPRATNEKLFF.

The genes are TRBV14 and TRBJ2-5, with 7 bases matching TRBD2. Germline V gene lookup returns CDR1 SGHDN and CDR2 FVKESK. CDR3 size: 13 residues. The V gene end was trimmed by 8 bases and the J gene end by 7 bases; junction bases not matched to a gene: 10. CDR3 in amino acids: CASGRAGPGTQYF. For the CDR3, the DNA is TGTGCCAGCGGAAGAGCGGGGCCGGGGACCCAGTACTTC.

The chain has TRBV7-2 and TRBJ1-5; D possibly corresponds to TRBD1 (6 bases). The CDR3 consists of 15 residues. Germline V gene data show CDR1 as SGHTA and CDR2 as FQGNSA. Trimming took 3 bases from V and 8 from J, leaving 17 bases between them. Written as DNA, the CDR3 is TGTGCCAGCAGCTTCGGACAGCCCGGGGCGGAGCCCCAGCATTTT. Its translation: CASSFGQPGAEPQHF.

The chain joins TRBV4-1 to TRBJ1-1; D unresolved. Trimming took 7 bases from V and 0 from J, leaving 3 bases between them. The germline V gene encodes CDR1 MGHRA and CDR2 YSYEKL. CDR3 size: 11 residues. CDR3 in amino acids: CASIMNTEAFF. The CDR3 region has the DNA TGCGCCAGCATCATGAACACTGAAGCTTTCTTT.

The chain carries TRBV6-6 and TRBJ2-7, with 9 positions matching TRBD1. J gave up 4 bases and V 6 bases, and 7 bases lay outside the gene matches. In germline, CDR1 is MNHNY, CDR2 SVGAGI (reference sequence). This CDR3 region has 14 residues. CDR3 loop: CASSPGQGRYEQYF. The CDR3 DNA follows: TGTGCCAGCAGCCCAGGACAGGGGAGGTACGAGCAGTACTTC.

The chain recombines TRBV7-6 with TRBJ1-1; 8 nucleotides match TRBD1. The length of the CDR3 is 15 residues. The germline V gene encodes CDR1 SGHVS and CDR2 FNYEAQ. V lost 5 bases to trimming and J lost 5 bases; unmatched junction nucleotides: 10. The CDR3 loop is CASSGTGSMGTEAFF. The CDR3 region has the DNA TGTGCCAGCAGCGGGACAGGCTCCATGGGGACTGAAGCTTTCTTT.

As DNA, the CDR3 is TGTGCCAGCAGTTACTCGTACCAGCGGGGGTCGTATACGCAGTATTTT. It yields the protein CASSYSYQRGSYTQYF. The chain has TRBV6-2 or TRBV6-3 and TRBJ2-3, with TRBD2 identical over 8 bases. This CDR3 has 16 residues. Germline V CDR1 and CDR2: MNHEY, SVGEGT. V trimming: 0 bases; J trimming: 7 bases; junction bases outside the gene matches: 9.

The gene calls are TRBV7-2 and TRBJ1-1; a possible D gene is TRBD1 (5 bases). The CDR3 extends over 13 amino acids. CDR1 SGHTA and CDR2 FQGNSA come from the germline V gene. Trimming took 3 bases from V and 4 from J, leaving 9 bases between them. The CDR3 sequence is CASSLMGGTEAFF. The DNA for the CDR3 is TGTGCCAGCAGCTTGATGGGGGGCACTGAAGCTTTCTTT.

The V call is TRBV3-1 (or the pseudogene TRBV3-2), the J call TRBJ2-1; the D gene is possibly TRBD2 (7 bases). Germline V gene lookup returns CDR1 LGHDT and CDR2 YNNKEL (reference sequence). V was clipped by 1 base and J by 2 bases, with 9 bases between them. This CDR3 comprises 15 residues. The CDR3 DNA sequence: TGTGCCAGCAGCCAAGGGCGGGGGCCCTACAATGAGCAGTTCTTC. It translates to CASSQGRGPYNEQFF.

The rearrangement links TRBV6-6 to TRBJ1-6; no definite D call. Trimming shortened V by 6 bases and J by 7 bases, and 13 bases separated the two germline ends. CDR1 is MNHNY, CDR2 SVGAGI, per germline (reference sequence). The CDR3 consists of 14 residues. As DNA, the CDR3 is TGTGCCAGCAGCCCCGGGTCTAGAAATTCACCCCTCCACTTT. As protein: CASSPGSRNSPLHF.

The V gene is TRBV15, the J gene TRBJ1-2; 9 bases agree with TRBD1. The germline V gene has CDR1 LNHNV and CDR2 YYDKDF (reference sequence). V trimming: 2 bases; J trimming: 5 bases; junction bases outside the gene matches: 12. The CDR3 runs to 17 residues. CDR3 in DNA: TGTGCCACCAGCAGACCGGGACAGGGCGAATCTCTGTATGGCTACACCTTC. Protein product: CATSRPGQGESLYGYTF.

This clone has only one observation. This sequence joins TRBV7-2 and TRBJ2-3; 14 bases match TRBD2. CDR3 length equals 16 residues. Losses at the gene ends were 3 bases for V and 4 bases for J; bases not matched to a gene: 3. Germline values: CDR1 SGHTA, CDR2 FQGNSA. CDR3 amino acids: CASSLTSGGAADTQYF. DNA for the CDR3: TGTGCCAGCAGCTTGACTAGCGGGGGGGCGGCAGATACGCAGTATTTT.

The chain is built from TRBV19 and TRBJ1-3, with D tentatively TRBD1 (6 bases). V was cut by 9 bases and J by 3 bases, with 12 bases left in between. Germline V gives CDR1 LNHDA, CDR2 SQIVND (reference sequence). This CDR3 is 13 amino acids long. DNA of the CDR3: TGTGCCAGCCACCAGGGGTATGGAAACACCATATATTTT. It yields the protein CASHQGYGNTIYF.